This T cell receptor beta chain was observed in a study of radiation and T cells in renal cell carcinoma. Study-level background: Nephrectomy followed 15 Gy stereotactic body radiation by 4 weeks. Study conclusions and caveats: Pretreatment tumor biopsies were lacking, so baseline clonotypes are unknown. Top tumor clonotypes rose in blood 2 weeks post-radiation, then contracted.

Some clones are missing from TCRdb's copy, which holds only in-frame ones; the method was immunoSEQ multiplex PCR. Of about 130,000 clones in the sample, roughly 80% were seen once. Comments on this clone: Its target is unknown.

The time point was: baseline pretreatment blood. The treatment is: 15 Gy SBRT to primary tumor, nephrectomy 4 weeks later. Blood was sampled at baseline, 2 weeks and 4 weeks after SBRT. The germline gives CDR1 SGHRS, CDR2 YFSETQ. CDR3 length: 11 residues. The germline V and J ends were trimmed by 1 base and 5 bases, with 1 base remaining between them. The TCR originated in a woman aged 60-75 years with renal cell carcinoma. This chain links TRBV5-1 with TRBJ2-1; D is ambiguous. The starting material was blood, obtained from a patient whose treatment included radiotherapy and nephrectomy. The CDR3 nucleotides read TGCGCCAGCAGCTTGCACAATGAGCAGTTCTTC. This codes for CASSLHNEQFF.